This T cell receptor beta chain derives from a study of blood T cell repertoires in COVID-19. Study processing details: Amplified reference gene primers provided the basis for estimating nucleated cell counts. Profiled with immunoSEQ multiplex PCR; TCRdb holds only in-frame clones, not every one. D and trimming were read from the DNA, whereas the V and J calls and clone size are those reported in that table. Of just over 150,000 clones listed, roughly nine tenths are singletons. The clonotype comes from a woman aged 70-85 years with acute or convalescent COVID-19. The sample taken for sequencing was peripheral blood.

The CDR3 nucleotides read TGTGCCAGCTCACCAGCCCAGGGTCTTTTTCACACTGAAGCTTTCTTT. Protein: CASSPAQGLFHTEAFF. J is TRBJ1-1 and V is TRBV18, with D possibly TRBD1 on 5 matching bases. V dropped 2 bases and J dropped 3 bases, with 16 bases sitting between them. From germline, CDR1 is KGHSH and CDR2 LQKENI. The CDR3 is 16 amino acids. Variable domain in full (rest from reference TRBV18 and TRBJ1-1): NAGVMQNPRHLVRRRGQEARLRCSPMKGHSHVYWYRQLPEEGLKFMVYLQKENIIDESGMPKERFSAEFPKEGPSILRIQQVVRGDSAAYFCASSPAQGLFHTEAFFGQGTRLTVV.